A single sample gave rise to the 16 T cell receptor beta chains below, sequenced in a study of CD4 and CD8 cells across lung adenocarcinoma regions. TCRdb redid the calling of the PCR reads with MiXCR, one entry per CDR3 protein. There are under 15,000 distinct CDR3 sequences in the sample; about 50% occur only once, and 33% lies in the top ten. Input material: CD8+ T cells from the center of a lung tumor. Receptor source: a female donor with lung adenocarcinoma. The CD4 and CD8 labels of this study may be unreliable.

This clonotype was picked up a small number of times. The V call is TRBV25-1, the J call TRBJ2-1, with D uncertain. V dropped 11 bases and J dropped 0 bases, with 8 bases sitting between them. In germline, CDR1 is MGHDK, CDR2 SYGVNS. There are 12 residues in the CDR3. The CDR3 bases are TGTGCCTCTAGGAGCTCCTACAATGAGCAGTTCTTC. Its protein product is CASRSSYNEQFF.

Concerning this clonotype: One end of the junction does not line up with germline, which may come from a read error. The J gene is TRBJ2-4, the V gene TRBV10-2; a possible D gene is TRBD2 (6 bases). Germline values: CDR1 WSHSY, CDR2 SAAADI. This CDR3 spans 15 amino acids. DNA for the CDR3: TGCGCCAGCAGAGAGCGGGCGGGGAGCACAAATATTCAGTACTTT. Its protein product is CASRERAGSTNIQYF.

The V call is TRBV6-1, the J call TRBJ1-5, with no clear D. V lost 6 bases and J lost 2, with 8 bases in between. CDR3 length: 13 amino acids. Germline CDR1 and CDR2: MNHNS and SASEGT. CDR3 bases: TGTGCCAGCAGGGGGAATCGCAATCAGCCCCAGCATTTT. This gives the protein CASRGNRNQPQHF.

This clonotype is labeled medium-sized. The chain carries TRBV6-1 and TRBJ2-5, with TRBD2 matching over 12 bases. The CDR3 is 15 residues long. V lost 6 bases to trimming and J lost 1 base; unmatched junction nucleotides: 3. CDR1 MNHNS and CDR2 SASEGT come from the germline V gene. The CDR3 sequence: CASRQTSGSQETQYF. CDR3 DNA sequence: TGTGCCAGCAGACAGACTAGCGGGAGCCAAGAGACCCAGTACTTC.

By proportion, this clonotype is medium-sized. The chain uses TRBV6-1 and TRBJ2-1, with D maybe TRBD1 (6 bases). The V gene lost 4 bases and the J gene lost 10 bases, with 14 bases spanning the gap. Germline CDR1 is MNHNS and CDR2 is SASEGT. The CDR3 runs to 13 residues. In DNA form, the CDR3 reads TGTGCCAGCAGTGCCACAGGGTACACGGAGCAGTTCTTC. Protein product: CASSATGYTEQFF.

Notes on this clonotype: The junction shows a germline mismatch at one end, possibly a read error. The rearrangement links TRBV10-2 to TRBJ2-5; possibly TRBD1 or TRBD2 for D (6 bases each). Germline CDR1 is WSHSY and CDR2 is SAAADI. The CDR3 loop spans 15 amino acids. Here the CDR3 reads CGARLGGGAQEIQYF. The CDR3 nucleotides read TGCGGCGCCAGACTCGGGGGCGGTGCCCAAGAGATCCAGTACTTC.

J is TRBJ2-1 and V is TRBV6-1; TRBD1 might be the D (6 bases). CDR1 is MNHNS, CDR2 SASEGT, per germline. Trimming cost V 4 bases and J 10 bases, with 23 bases left between them. The CDR3 sequence is 16 residues long. CDR3: CASSGGRGTGLGEQFF. The CDR3 DNA is TGTGCCAGCAGTGGGGGTAGGGGGACCGGGTTGGGGGAGCAGTTCTTC.

This clonotype is medium-sized in the sample. The V and J genes are TRBV6-5 and TRBJ2-1; TRBD2 agrees at 8 bases. This CDR3 is 14 amino acids long. Germline CDR1 MNHEY, CDR2 SVGAGI. The V segment lost 4 bases and the J segment 3 bases; nucleotides outside the gene matches: 2. The CDR3 loop is CASSSLAGYNEQFF. The CDR3 DNA follows: TGTGCCAGCAGTTCGCTAGCGGGCTACAATGAGCAGTTCTTC.

In this sample, this clonotype turned up a few times. The J gene is TRBJ2-1, the V gene TRBV6-5, with a possible D match to TRBD1 (5 bases). CDR1 is MNHEY, CDR2 SVGAGI, per germline. The CDR3 consists of 12 residues. Trimming removed 4 bases from V and 15 bases from J, with 16 bases in between. The CDR3 DNA reads as TGTGCCAGCAGTTCGGATAGTGCAGGGCCGTTCTTC. It encodes CASSSDSAGPFF.

As to this clonotype: In this CDR3 the conserved last residue, phenylalanine or tryptophan, is missing, so a read error is likely. V usage is TRBV7-2 and J usage is TRBJ2-1; 12 nucleotides agree with TRBD2. V gave up 5 bases and J gave up 7 bases; unmatched junction bases: 3. CDR1 SGHTA and CDR2 FQGNSA come from the germline V gene. The CDR3 is 14 amino acids. CDR3 DNA sequence: TGTGCCAGCAGCCCACTAGCGGGAGGTAATGAGCAGTTCCCC. Protein sequence: CASSPLAGGNEQFP.

In regard to this clonotype: At one of its ends the junction is not consistent with the germline gene, which may arise from a read error. The chain links TRBV6-1 to TRBJ2-5; weak D call: TRBD2 (6 bases). Germline CDR1 reads MNHNS; CDR2 reads SASEGT. CDR3 length: 16 residues. In DNA form, the CDR3 reads TGTGCCAGCGCGGCGAGCGGGCGCCCAGCCACAGAGACCCAGTACTTT. Translating it yields CASAASGRPATETQYF.

On this clonotype itself: This may be a read error, as it is one base from a much larger clone. V gene TRBV10-2 combines with J gene TRBJ2-1; D is ambiguous. The CDR3 covers 13 residues. Germline CDR1 is WSHSY and CDR2 is SAAADI. V was trimmed by 6 bases and J by 13 bases, leaving 19 bases between them. CDR3 in DNA: TGCGCCAGCAGGAGCGTTGACCAAGAGACCCAGTTCTTC. Translated: CASRSVDQETQFF.

The V and J genes are TRBV6-1 and TRBJ2-5; D remains unclear. The closer fit of TRBJ2-7 to the DNA end suggests the J call may be wrong. The CDR3 is 15 amino acids. Germline assignment: CDR1 MNHNS and CDR2 SASEGT. CDR3 in DNA: TGTGCCAGCAGTGATTTAGGACCGGCGGACTACGAGCAGTACTTC. Translation gives CASSDLGPADYEQYF.

In this sample, this clonotype turned up a few times. The chain links TRBV6-1 to TRBJ2-2; 7 nucleotides agree with TRBD2. The ends lost 1 base at V and 1 base at J; junction bases unmatched: 3. The CDR3 is 16 residues long. Per germline, CDR1 MNHNS and CDR2 SASEGT. The CDR3 is CASSEDQRGNTGELFF. The CDR3 DNA reads TGTGCCAGCAGTGAAGACCAGCGGGGGAACACCGGGGAGCTGTTTTTT.

The chain couples TRBV6-1 to TRBJ1-1; D unresolved. CDR1 is MNHNS, CDR2 SASEGT, per germline. Trimming left V 8 bases short and J 2 bases short, with 9 bases between. The CDR3 length is 12 residues. CDR3 sequence: CASGWINTEAFF. CDR3 in DNA: TGTGCCAGCGGGTGGATAAACACTGAAGCTTTCTTT.

The chain couples TRBV6-1 to TRBJ2-4; TRBD2 might be the D (6 bases). V gave up 6 bases and J gave up 13 bases, with 28 bases separating them. The V gene's germline CDR1 is MNHNS and CDR2 SASEGT. The CDR3 loop spans 16 amino acids. The DNA for the CDR3 is TGTGCCAGCAGCGCCAGCGGGCTGCCAACCAAAAATATGCAGTACTTC. Translated, it gives CASSASGLPTKNMQYF.